This T cell receptor (beta chain) was documented in a study of cytomegalovirus exposure and HLA in healthy donors. With 3 bases removed from V and 10 bases from J, the gap between germline ends came to 12 bases. CDR1 MNHNS and CDR2 SASEGT come from the germline V gene. This CDR3 has 12 amino acids. Primers: 60 Vbeta forward and 13 Jbeta reverse. Produced via immunoSEQ multiplex PCR; TCRdb's table is partial and in-frame only. The top ten hold roughly 7.5% of the sample, which has under 200,000 clones, about four fifths seen once. Sequencing was carried out using PBMCs. The source of this sequence is a male donor in good health and CMV-seropositive. The gene calls are TRBV6-1 and TRBJ1-1; D possibly corresponds to TRBD1 (6 bases). The CDR3 DNA sequence: TGTGCCAGCAGTGAGGACTCCAGGGGAGCTTTCTTT. Encoded protein: CASSEDSRGAFF.